This TCR beta chain was sequenced for a study of T-cell memory formation after mild COVID-19. This clonotype has ten or more counts. The antigen is undetermined. The CDR3 is 13 amino acids. The V and J ends lost 7 bases and 6 bases, in that order; junction bases with no gene match: 8. CDR1 is MNHEY and CDR2 is SVGAGI in the germline V gene. General study points: Among CD4+ contracting clones, most were CM and EM, and CD8+ ones EMRA. Pre-infection memory contained some responding clones, which suggested that cross-reactive memory had joined.

MiXCR was run by TCRdb on the 5' RACE reads, yielding one entry per CDR3 protein. The sample has more than 350,000 distinct CDR3 sequences; about a sixth are singletons. The chain couples TRBV6-5 to TRBJ1-1; TRBD1 matches at 7 bases. This TCR was recovered from a young man who had mild COVID-19 (a few samples of this study predate the infection). Cell type and time point are not known. Sequencing used PBMCs or a T cell subset sorted from them (not recorded which). In DNA form, the CDR3 reads TGTGCCAGCAATGACAGGGCCGGGGCTGAAGCTTTCTTT. Amino acid sequence: CASNDRAGAEAFF.